This T cell receptor (beta chain) was recovered during a study of control samples from healthy donors and cancer patients. Generated by immunoSEQ multiplex PCR, the TCRdb table keeps only in-frame clones and is missing some. The sample consists of 120,000 or so clones, approximately 92% of them appearing once. The germline gives CDR1 SGHRS, CDR2 YFSETQ. V dropped 0 bases and J dropped 4 bases, with 7 bases sitting between them. The CDR3 has 13 amino acids. The sample was blood. This sequence originates from a man younger than 35 in good health. The chain carries TRBV5-1 and TRBJ2-5; no firm D call. The CDR3 DNA reads TGCGCCAGCAGCTTGGGTACTGGAGAGACCCAGTACTTC. Translating it yields CASSLGTGETQYF. Supplemented by reference TRBV5-1 and TRBJ2-5, the full variable domain reads KAGVTQTPRYLIKTRGQQVTLSCSPISGHRSVSWYQQTPGQGLQFLFEYFSETQRNKGNFPGRFSGRQFSNSRSEMNVSTLELGDSALYLCASSLGTGETQYFGPGTRLLVL.